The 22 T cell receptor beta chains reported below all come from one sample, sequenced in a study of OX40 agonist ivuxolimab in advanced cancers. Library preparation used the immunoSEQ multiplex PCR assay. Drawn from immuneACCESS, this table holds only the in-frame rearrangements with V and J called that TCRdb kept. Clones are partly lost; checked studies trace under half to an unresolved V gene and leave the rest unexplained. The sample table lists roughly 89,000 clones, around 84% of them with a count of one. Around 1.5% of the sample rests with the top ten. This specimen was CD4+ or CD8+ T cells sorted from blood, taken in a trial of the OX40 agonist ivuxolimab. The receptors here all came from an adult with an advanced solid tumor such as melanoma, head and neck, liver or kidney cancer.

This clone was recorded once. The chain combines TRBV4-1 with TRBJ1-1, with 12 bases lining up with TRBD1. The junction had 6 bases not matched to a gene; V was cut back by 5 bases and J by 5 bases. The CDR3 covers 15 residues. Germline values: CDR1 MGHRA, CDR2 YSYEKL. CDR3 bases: TGCGCCAGCAGCGATCGGGACAGGGGGCCGACTGAAGCTTTCTTT. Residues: CASSDRDRGPTEAFF.

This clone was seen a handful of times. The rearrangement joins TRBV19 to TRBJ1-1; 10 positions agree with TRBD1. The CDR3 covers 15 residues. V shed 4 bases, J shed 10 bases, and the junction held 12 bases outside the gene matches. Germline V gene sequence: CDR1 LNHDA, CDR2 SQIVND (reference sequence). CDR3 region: CASSNPRDRGKVAFF. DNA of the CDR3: TGTGCCAGTAGTAACCCCCGGGACAGGGGTAAGGTAGCTTTCTTT.

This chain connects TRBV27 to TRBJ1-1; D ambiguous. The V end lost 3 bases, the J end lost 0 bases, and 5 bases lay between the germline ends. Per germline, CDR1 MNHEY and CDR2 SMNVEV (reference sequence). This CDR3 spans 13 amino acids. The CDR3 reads CASSLYLNTEAFF. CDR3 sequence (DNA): TGTGCCAGCAGTTTGTATCTGAACACTGAAGCTTTCTTT.

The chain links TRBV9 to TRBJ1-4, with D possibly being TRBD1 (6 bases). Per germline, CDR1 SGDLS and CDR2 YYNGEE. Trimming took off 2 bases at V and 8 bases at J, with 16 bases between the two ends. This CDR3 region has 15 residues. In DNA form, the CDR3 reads TGTGCCAGCAGCGTTACAGGGACGGAATGGGAAAAACTGTTTTTT. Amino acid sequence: CASSVTGTEWEKLFF.

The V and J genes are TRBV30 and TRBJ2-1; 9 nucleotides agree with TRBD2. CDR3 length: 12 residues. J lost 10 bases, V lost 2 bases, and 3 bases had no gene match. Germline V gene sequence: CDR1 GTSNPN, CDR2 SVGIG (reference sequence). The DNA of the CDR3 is TGTGCCTGGAGTCGAGCGGGGGGAGAGCAGTTCTTC. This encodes CAWSRAGGEQFF.

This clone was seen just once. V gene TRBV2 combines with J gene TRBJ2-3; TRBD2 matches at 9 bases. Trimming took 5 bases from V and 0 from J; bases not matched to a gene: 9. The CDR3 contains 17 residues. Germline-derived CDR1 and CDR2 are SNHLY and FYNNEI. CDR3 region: CASSRSGGPLSTDTQYF. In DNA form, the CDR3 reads TGTGCCAGCAGTCGAAGCGGGGGGCCATTGAGCACAGATACGCAGTATTTT.

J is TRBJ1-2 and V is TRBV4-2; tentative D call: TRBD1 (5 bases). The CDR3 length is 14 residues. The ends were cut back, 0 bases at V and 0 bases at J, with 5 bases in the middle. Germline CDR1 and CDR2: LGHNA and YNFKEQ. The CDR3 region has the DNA TGTGCCAGCAGCCAAGACAGGGCTAACTATGGCTACACCTTC. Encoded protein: CASSQDRANYGYTF.

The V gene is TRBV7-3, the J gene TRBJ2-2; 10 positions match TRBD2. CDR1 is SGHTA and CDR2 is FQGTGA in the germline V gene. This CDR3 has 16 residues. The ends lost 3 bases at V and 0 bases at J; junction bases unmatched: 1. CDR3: CASSFSGGANTGELFF. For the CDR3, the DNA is TGTGCCAGCAGCTTCAGCGGGGGGGCGAACACCGGGGAGCTGTTTTTT.

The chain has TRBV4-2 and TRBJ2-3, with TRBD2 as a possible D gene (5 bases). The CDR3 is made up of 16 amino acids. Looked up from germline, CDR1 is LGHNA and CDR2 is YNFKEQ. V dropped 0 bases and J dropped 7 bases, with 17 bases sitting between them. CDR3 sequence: CASSQEVAGPLHTQYF. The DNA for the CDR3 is TGTGCCAGCAGCCAAGAAGTTGCGGGCCCCCTTCATACGCAGTATTTT.

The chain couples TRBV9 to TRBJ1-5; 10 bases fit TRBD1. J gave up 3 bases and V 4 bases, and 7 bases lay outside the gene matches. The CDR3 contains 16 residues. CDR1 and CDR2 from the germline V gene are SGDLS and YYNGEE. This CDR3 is CASSFGTGENNQPQHF. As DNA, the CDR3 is TGTGCCAGCAGCTTCGGGACAGGGGAGAACAATCAGCCCCAGCATTTT.

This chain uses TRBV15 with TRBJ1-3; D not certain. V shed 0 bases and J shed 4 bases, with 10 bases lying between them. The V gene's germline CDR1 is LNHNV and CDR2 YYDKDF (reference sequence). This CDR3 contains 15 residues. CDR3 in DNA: TGTGCCACCAGCAGAGATTTAGGTACGGGAAACACCATATATTTT. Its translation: CATSRDLGTGNTIYF.

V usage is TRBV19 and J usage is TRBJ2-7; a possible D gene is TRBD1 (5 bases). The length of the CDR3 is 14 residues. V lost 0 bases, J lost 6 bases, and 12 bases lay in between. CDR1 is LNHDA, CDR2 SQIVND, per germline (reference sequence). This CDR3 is CASSIDGRVGEQYF. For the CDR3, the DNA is TGTGCCAGTAGTATAGATGGCAGGGTCGGCGAGCAGTACTTC.

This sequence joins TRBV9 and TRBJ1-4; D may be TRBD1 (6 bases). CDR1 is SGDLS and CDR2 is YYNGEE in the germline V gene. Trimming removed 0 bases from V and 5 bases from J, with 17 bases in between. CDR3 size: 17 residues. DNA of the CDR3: TGTGCCAGCAGCGTAGGGCGGACAGCCGATCGAAATGAAAAACTGTTTTTT. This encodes CASSVGRTADRNEKLFF. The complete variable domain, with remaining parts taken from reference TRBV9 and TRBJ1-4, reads DSGVTQTPKHLITATGQRVTLRCSPRSGDLSVYWYQQSLDQGLQFLIQYYNGEERAKGNILERFSAQQFPDLHSELNLSSLELGDSALYFCASSVGRTADRNEKLFFGSGTQLSVL.

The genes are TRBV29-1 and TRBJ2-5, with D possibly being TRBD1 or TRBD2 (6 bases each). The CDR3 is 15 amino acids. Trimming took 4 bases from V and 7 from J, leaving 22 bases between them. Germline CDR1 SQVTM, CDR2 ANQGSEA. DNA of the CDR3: TGCAGCGTTGGGCAGGGGTTTGTGGGGGGTGGGACCCAGTACTTC. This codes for CSVGQGFVGGGTQYF.

This CDR3 is CASSLLGIGSPLHF. CDR3 coding DNA: TGTGCCAGCAGTTTATTAGGGATTGGTTCACCCCTCCACTTT. The chain employs TRBV28 and TRBJ1-6, with no clear D. Between the trimmed V and J ends, which lost 1 base and 9 bases, there was a span of 10 bases. Germline CDR1 and CDR2: MDHEN and SYDVKM. This CDR3 region has 14 residues.

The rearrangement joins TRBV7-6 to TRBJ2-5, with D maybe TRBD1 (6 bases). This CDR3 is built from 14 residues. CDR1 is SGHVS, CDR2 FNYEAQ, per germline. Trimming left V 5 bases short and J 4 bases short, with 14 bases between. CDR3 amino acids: CASSQWTVRETQYF. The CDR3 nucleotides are TGTGCCAGCAGCCAGTGGACAGTCCGAGAGACCCAGTACTTC.

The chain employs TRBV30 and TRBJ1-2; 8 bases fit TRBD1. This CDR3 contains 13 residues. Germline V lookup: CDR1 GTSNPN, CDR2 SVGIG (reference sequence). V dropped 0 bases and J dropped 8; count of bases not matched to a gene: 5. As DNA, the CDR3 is TGTGCCTGGAGTGTCTCAGGGGGCGGCGGCTACACCTTC. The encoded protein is CAWSVSGGGGYTF.

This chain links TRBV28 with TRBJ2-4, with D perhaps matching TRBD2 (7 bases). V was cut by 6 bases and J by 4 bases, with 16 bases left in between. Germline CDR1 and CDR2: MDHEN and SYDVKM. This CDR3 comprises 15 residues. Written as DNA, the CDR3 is TGTGCCAGCAGCAGAGGGGGGGGAACAAAAAACATTCAGTACTTC. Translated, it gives CASSRGGGTKNIQYF.

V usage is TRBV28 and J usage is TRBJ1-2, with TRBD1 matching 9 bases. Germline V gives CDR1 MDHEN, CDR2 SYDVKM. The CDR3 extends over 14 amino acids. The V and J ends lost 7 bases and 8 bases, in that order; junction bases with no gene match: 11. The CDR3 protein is CASTNSDRGRGYTF. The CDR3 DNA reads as TGTGCCAGCACCAACTCGGACAGGGGCAGGGGCTACACCTTC.

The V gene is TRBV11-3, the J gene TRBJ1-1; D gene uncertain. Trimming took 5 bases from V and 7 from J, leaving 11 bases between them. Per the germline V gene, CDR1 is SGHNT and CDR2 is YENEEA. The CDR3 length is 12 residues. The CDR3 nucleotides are TGTGCCAGCAGCCCAGACGGGGTTGAAGCTTTCTTT. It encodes CASSPDGVEAFF.

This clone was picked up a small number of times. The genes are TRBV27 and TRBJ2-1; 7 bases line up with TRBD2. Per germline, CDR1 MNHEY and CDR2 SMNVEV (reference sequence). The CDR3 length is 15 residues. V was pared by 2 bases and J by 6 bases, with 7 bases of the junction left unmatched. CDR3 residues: CASSLMGGGINEQFF. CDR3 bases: TGTGCCAGCAGTTTAATGGGCGGGGGTATCAATGAGCAGTTCTTC.

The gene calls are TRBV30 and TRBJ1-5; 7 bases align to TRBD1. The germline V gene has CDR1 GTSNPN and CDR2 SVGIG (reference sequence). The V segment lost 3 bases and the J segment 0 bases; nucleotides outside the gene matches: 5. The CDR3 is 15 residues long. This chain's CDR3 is CAWSTYRGSNQPQHF. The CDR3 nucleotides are TGTGCCTGGAGCACCTACAGGGGTAGCAATCAGCCCCAGCATTTT.